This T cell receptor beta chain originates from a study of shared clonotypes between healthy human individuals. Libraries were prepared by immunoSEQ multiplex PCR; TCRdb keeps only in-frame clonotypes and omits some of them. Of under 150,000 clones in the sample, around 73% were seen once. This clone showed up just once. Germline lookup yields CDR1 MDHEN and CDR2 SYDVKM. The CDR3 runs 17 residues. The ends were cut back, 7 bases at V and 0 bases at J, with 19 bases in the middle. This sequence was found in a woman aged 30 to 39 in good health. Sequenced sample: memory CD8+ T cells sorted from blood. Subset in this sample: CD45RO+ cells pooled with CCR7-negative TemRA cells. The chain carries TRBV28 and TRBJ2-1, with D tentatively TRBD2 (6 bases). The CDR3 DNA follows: TGTGCCAGCACGCCCGCCGGGACTCCCGACTCCTACAATGAGCAGTTCTTC. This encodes CASTPAGTPDSYNEQFF.